This is a list of T cell receptor beta chains from one sample in a study of CD8+CD57+ T cells in acquired aplastic anemia. One entry per CDR3 protein, called by TCRdb with MiXCR from the reads. The repertoire holds about 420,000 distinct CDR3 sequences, with around 72% as singletons. Sequences were obtained from sorted CD4+, CD8+, or CD8+CD57+ T cells (not recorded which) from PBMCs. These receptors all come from a human donor in good health, serving as a control. Both conserved end residues are part of each CDR3. A D gene is named only where the DNA matches it firmly. Clone size appears in some rows only: once, few, many, or a class for an expanded clone.

many	.	TRBJ2-1	TRBV19	TGTGCCAGTAGTATCGGGCAGGGTGCCTACAATGAGCAGTTCTTC	CASSIGQGAYNEQFF
many	.	TRBJ2-1	TRBV20-1	TGCAGTGCTAAAAAGGGCAGTGAGTTTGGCAATGAGCAGTTCTTC	CSAKKGSEFGNEQFF
once	.	TRBJ2-6	TRBV9	TGTGCCAGCAGCTTTGGGGCCAGGGGATCTGGGGCCAACGTCCTGACTTTC	CASSFGARGSGANVLTF
.	.	TRBJ1-6	TRBV19	TGTGCCAGTAGTATACCATACGACTCACCCCTCCACTTT	CASSIPYDSPLHF
.	.	TRBJ1-2	TRBV2	TGTGCCAGCAGGGAGATTGATGGCTACACCTTC	CASREIDGYTF
.	TRBD1	TRBJ2-3	TRBV7-3	TGTGCCAGCAGCGCACAGGGGGGCGGAGAGACGCAGTATTTT	CASSAQGGGETQYF
.	TRBD2	TRBJ2-7	TRBV7-7	TGTGCCAGCAGCAAGCTAGCGGGGGGTTACAACGAGCAGTACTTC	CASSKLAGGYNEQYF
.	.	TRBJ2-5	TRBV7-2	TGTGCCAGTAGCAGCGAGCGCCCGCCCCAGTACTTC	CASSSERPPQYF
.	.	TRBJ1-2	TRBV7-6	TGTGCCAGCAGCTTTCCGGGAGGAGGAGGCTACACTTTCTACACCTTC	CASSFPGGGGYTFYTF
.	.	TRBJ1-2	TRBV30	TGTGCCTGGACTTTGGACCCAGGTCCACCCTATGGCTACACCTTC	CAWTLDPGPPYGYTF
.	TRBD2	TRBJ2-7	TRBV2	TGTGCCAGCTATAGCGGGGCAGGTGGCTACGAGCAGTACTTC	CASYSGAGGYEQYF
many	TRBD1	TRBJ2-5	TRBV11-3	TGTGCCAGCAGCTCCGGACAGGGGTTACACCAAGAGACCCAGTACTTC	CASSSGQGLHQETQYF
many	TRBD2	TRBJ2-7	TRBV7-9	TGTGCCAGCACCCCTAGCGGGATTTACGAGCAGTACTTC	CASTPSGIYEQYF
.	.	TRBJ2-7	TRBV7-2	TGTGCCAGCAGCTTCGAAACAGCGCATTCCTACGAGCAGTACTTC	CASSFETAHSYEQYF
.	TRBD1	TRBJ1-2	TRBV7-6	TGTGCCAGCAGCTTATTTAAGGGGGCAGAAGATTACTATGGCTACACCTTC	CASSLFKGAEDYYGYTF
.	.	TRBJ2-5	TRBV5-4	TGTGCCAGCAGCTTGGCGGCAGGGATGGGAGAGACCCAGTACTTC	CASSLAAGMGETQYF
many	TRBD1	TRBJ2-1	TRBV12-3/TRBV12-4	TGTGCCAGCAGTTTTTGGGGACAGGGGCACAATGAGCAGTTCTTC	CASSFWGQGHNEQFF
.	TRBD2	TRBJ2-7	TRBV7-2	TGTGCCAGCAGCCCCGGGGGGGCCGAGCAGTACTTC	CASSPGGAEQYF
.	.	TRBJ2-5	TRBV5-1	TGTGCCAGCAGCCCAGAGGGCTGGCGTGGAAGCGAGACCCAGTACTTC	CASSPEGWRGSETQYF
.	.	TRBJ1-1	TRBV9	TGTGCCAGCAGCGTAGGGGGCGAAGCTTTCTTT	CASSVGGEAFF
.	.	TRBJ1-1	TRBV6-2/TRBV6-3	TGTGCCAGCAGCGAACTGGAAGGGTTTGGGAGGACTGAAGCTTTCTTT	CASSELEGFGRTEAFF
.	.	TRBJ1-6	TRBV7-9	TGTGCCAGCAGCTCGGAACGGCTAGGGGCCTACGAGCAGTTT	CASSSERLGAYEQF
many	.	TRBJ1-6	TRBV7-2	TGTGCCAGCAGCTTGGCTAGAGGGGTTGGTTCACCCCTCCACTTT	CASSLARGVGSPLHF
.	.	TRBJ1-1	TRBV7-9	TGTGCCAGCAGCACCAAGGGACAAGTATACACTGAAGCTTTCTTT	CASSTKGQVYTEAFF
.	TRBD2	TRBJ2-1	TRBV5-1	TGCGCCAGCAGTCGGGGGGGAGCGGATGAGCAGTTCTTC	CASSRGGADEQFF
.	.	TRBJ2-7	TRBV6-4	TGTGCCGGCAGTGAGACCTACGAGCAGTACTTC	CAGSETYEQYF
many	.	TRBJ2-2	TRBV10-3	TGTGCCATCAGCCCCTCAGGGACCGGGGAGCTGTTTTTT	CAISPSGTGELFF
.	.	TRBJ1-2	TRBV7-2	TGTGCCAGCAGCTTATCACGTCAGCAATATTACTCTGGCTACACCTTC	CASSLSRQQYYSGYTF